This record covers a single T cell receptor beta chain. The sample originates from a study of OX40 agonist ivuxolimab in advanced cancers. CDR1 is SGHKS, CDR2 YYEKEE, per germline (reference sequence). V gave up 2 bases and J gave up 1 base, with 9 bases separating them. The CDR3 consists of 14 residues. Here immunoSEQ multiplex PCR was the method, and the copy in TCRdb shows in-frame clones only, minus some. Among about 52,000 clones listed, 85% to 95% were seen once. This material consisted of CD4+ or CD8+ T cells sorted from blood, taken in a trial of the OX40 agonist ivuxolimab. This clonotype was obtained from an adult with an advanced solid tumor such as melanoma, head and neck, liver or kidney cancer. V is TRBV5-5 and J is TRBJ1-1; maybe TRBD1 (6 bases). CDR3 region: CASSFSGENTEAFF. The CDR3 DNA reads TGTGCCAGCAGCTTTTCAGGGGAGAACACTGAAGCTTTCTTT.